This paragraph reports one T cell receptor beta chain. No antigen is known for it. This entry is derived from a study of memory CD4+ T cells and cytomegalovirus serostatus. Study-wide results and limits: The CMV-associated TCR signature appears largely within the CD4+ memory repertoire.

Single viable CD3+CD4+CD8-CD45RO+ cells were sorted as the memory CD4+ T cells. Profiling relied on immunoSEQ multiplex PCR, and the TCRdb table lists in-frame clones only, not all of them. Of 60,000 or so clones in the sample, approximately 86% are singletons; the top ten hold 0.5%. This clonotype originated in an adult in good health and CMV-seronegative. Some clones in this sample may be carry-over from other donors' samples. The sequencing sample was made of memory CD4+ T cells from blood.

The CDR3 here is CSVGHTSESTDTQYF. The CDR3 DNA is TGCAGCGTAGGGCATACTAGCGAGAGCACAGATACGCAGTATTTT. The V and J genes are TRBV29-1 and TRBJ2-3, with TRBD2 identical over 7 bases. Germline trimming cut 6 bases from V and 0 bases from J; bases unmatched to any gene: 9. Germline V gene data show CDR1 as SQVTM and CDR2 as ANQGSEA. This CDR3 region has 15 residues.